These 23 T cell receptor beta chains came from one sample sequenced in a study of OX40 agonist ivuxolimab in advanced cancers. TCRdb keeps only in-frame clones here, not all; method: immunoSEQ multiplex PCR. The table shows under 9,000 clones, with 75% to 80% occurring only once. The input for sequencing was CD4+ or CD8+ T cells sorted from blood, taken in a trial of the OX40 agonist ivuxolimab. The receptors were sampled from an adult with an advanced solid tumor such as melanoma, head and neck, liver or kidney cancer.

The genes are TRBV7-9 and TRBJ1-1; D unresolved. This CDR3 has 14 residues. Germline assignment: CDR1 SEHNR and CDR2 FQNEAQ (reference sequence). Trimming took 1 base from V and 0 from J, leaving 6 bases between them. The CDR3 sequence: CASSLGRMNTEAFF. The CDR3 DNA sequence: TGTGCCAGCAGCTTAGGACGGATGAACACTGAAGCTTTCTTT.

The chain has TRBV29-1 and TRBJ2-7, with a tentative D call TRBD2 (5 bases). Germline V lookup: CDR1 SQVTM, CDR2 ANQGSEA. The CDR3 has 12 residues. Trimming removed 1 base at V and 4 bases at J, with 8 bases between. The chain's CDR3 is CSVEGRGYEQYF. CDR3 nucleotides: TGCAGCGTTGAAGGTCGGGGATACGAGCAGTACTTC.

The chain employs TRBV9 and TRBJ2-4; D possibly corresponds to TRBD2 (5 bases). The CDR3 extends over 17 amino acids. Deletions cut 0 bases from V and 6 bases from J, with 19 bases between. Germline values: CDR1 SGDLS, CDR2 YYNGEE. The CDR3 loop is CASSVGGVWGEANIQYF. The CDR3 region has the DNA TGTGCCAGCAGCGTAGGGGGAGTTTGGGGTGAGGCAAACATTCAGTACTTC.

The genes are TRBV7-9 and TRBJ1-3, with unresolved D. The CDR3 runs to 15 residues. The germline CDR1 and CDR2 sequences are SEHNR and FQNEAQ (reference sequence). V lost 5 bases, J lost 0 bases, and 11 bases lay in between. CDR3 DNA sequence: TGTGCCAGCAGCCCAGGCACAATCTCTGGAAACACCATATATTTT. It codes for CASSPGTISGNTIYF.

Only one count was recorded for this clone. The rearrangement joins TRBV2 to TRBJ2-3; D not certain. V dropped 2 bases and J dropped 4 bases, with 13 bases sitting between them. The CDR3 is 15 residues long. The germline V gene encodes CDR1 SNHLY and CDR2 FYNNEI. The CDR3 coding sequence is TGTGCCAGCAGTGAATGGTTACTCCCGTCAGATACGCAGTATTTT. Protein product: CASSEWLLPSDTQYF.

This clone showed up just once. The chain is built from TRBV5-1 and TRBJ2-5; D ambiguous. The CDR3 sequence is 17 residues long. Trimming took off 0 bases at V and 1 base at J, with 16 bases between the two ends. Germline V gene lookup returns CDR1 SGHRS and CDR2 YFSETQ. CDR3 residues: CASSLGLGRPIQETQYF. The CDR3 region has the DNA TGCGCCAGCAGCTTGGGGCTCGGCAGGCCGATCCAAGAGACCCAGTACTTC. Using reference TRBV5-1 and TRBJ2-5 for the parts outside the CDR3, the full variable domain is KAGVTQTPRYLIKTRGQQVTLSCSPISGHRSVSWYQQTPGQGLQFLFEYFSETQRNKGNFPGRFSGRQFSNSRSEMNVSTLELGDSALYLCASSLGLGRPIQETQYFGPGTRLLVL.

The DNA of the CDR3 is TGCAGCGTTAGGGGGGGACAGGGGGCCTACGAGCAGTACTTC. Protein: CSVRGGQGAYEQYF. The rearrangement joins TRBV29-1 to TRBJ2-7; 11 bases agree with TRBD1. From germline, CDR1 is SQVTM and CDR2 ANQGSEA. The CDR3 contains 14 residues. V lost 5 bases and J lost 2; bases outside the gene matches: 5.

The chain employs TRBV4-1 and TRBJ1-5; no clear D. CDR1 and CDR2 (germline): MGHRA, YSYEKL. Trimming removed 0 bases at V and 2 bases at J, with 14 bases between. The CDR3 loop spans 17 amino acids. The CDR3 protein is CASSQDRDGGGNQPQHF. As DNA, the CDR3 is TGCGCCAGCAGCCAAGATCGGGATGGTGGGGGCAATCAGCCCCAGCATTTT.

The chain is built from TRBV10-3 and TRBJ2-3; 8 bases are shared with TRBD2. The CDR3 is made up of 14 amino acids. CDR1 is ENHRY, CDR2 SYGVKD, per germline. J lost 2 bases, V lost 11 bases, and 9 bases had no gene match. Here the CDR3 reads CAALGGGLTDTQYF. The CDR3 DNA follows: TGTGCCGCCCTTGGCGGGGGGCTCACAGATACGCAGTATTTT.

This sequence joins TRBV6-1 and TRBJ2-5; D gene uncertain. V was clipped by 5 bases and J by 1 base, with 8 bases between them. From germline, CDR1 is MNHNS and CDR2 SASEGT. This CDR3 spans 13 amino acids. The CDR3 region is CASSPWLQETQYF. In DNA, the CDR3 is TGTGCCAGCAGTCCATGGCTCCAAGAGACCCAGTACTTC.

The V and J genes are TRBV7-3 and TRBJ2-7, with 8 bases that match TRBD2. The CDR3 is made up of 20 amino acids. The J segment lost 3 bases and the V segment lost 2 bases, leaving 21 bases of the junction unmatched. CDR1 SGHTA and CDR2 FQGTGA come from the germline V gene. CDR3 sequence reads: CASSLGTSRVGVGVDYEQYF. The DNA for the CDR3 is TGTGCCAGCAGCTTAGGGACTAGTAGGGTCGGAGTTGGGGTTGACTACGAGCAGTACTTC.

This clone was counted a single time. This sequence joins TRBV9 and TRBJ1-3, with 8 positions matching TRBD1. The germline V gene has CDR1 SGDLS and CDR2 YYNGEE. The CDR3 covers 15 residues. The V segment lost 3 bases and the J segment 3 bases; nucleotides outside the gene matches: 5. The CDR3 bases are TGTGCCAGCAGCGCCGCAGGGGGCTATGGAAACACCATATATTTT. Amino acid sequence: CASSAAGGYGNTIYF. The whole variable domain, filled in from reference TRBV9 and TRBJ1-3, reads DSGVTQTPKHLITATGQRVTLRCSPRSGDLSVYWYQQSLDQGLQFLIQYYNGEERAKGNILERFSAQQFPDLHSELNLSSLELGDSALYFCASSAAGGYGNTIYFGEGSWLTVV.

The V gene is TRBV2, the J gene TRBJ1-1, with D possibly TRBD1 on 5 matching bases. The germline V gene encodes CDR1 SNHLY and CDR2 FYNNEI. V dropped 7 bases and J dropped 5 bases, with 14 bases sitting between them. CDR3 length: 13 amino acids. The CDR3 is CASTEGRGTEAFF. Here the CDR3 DNA reads TGTGCCAGCACGGAGGGGCGTGGGACTGAAGCTTTCTTT. The complete variable domain, with remaining parts taken from reference TRBV2 and TRBJ1-1, reads EPEVTQTPSHQVTQMGQEVILRCVPISNHLYFYWYRQILGQKVEFLVSFYNNEISEKSEIFDDQFSVERPDGSNFTLKIRSTKLEDSAMYFCASTEGRGTEAFFGQGTRLTVV.

The chain is built from TRBV27 and TRBJ1-6; D gene uncertain. The CDR3 length is 13 residues. The germline CDR1 and CDR2 sequences are MNHEY and SMNVEV (reference sequence). Trimming took off 1 base at V and 7 bases at J, with 5 bases between the two ends. CDR3 coding DNA: TGTGCCAGCAGTTTATTGGGCAATTCACCCCTCCACTTT. This sequence encodes CASSLLGNSPLHF.

The chain couples TRBV9 to TRBJ2-7, with TRBD2 matching 7 bases. Germline lookup yields CDR1 SGDLS and CDR2 YYNGEE. Germline trimming cut 5 bases from V and 4 bases from J; bases unmatched to any gene: 6. The CDR3 spans 13 residues. CDR3: CASSPWGGYEQYF. The CDR3, as DNA: TGTGCCAGCAGTCCCTGGGGGGGATACGAGCAGTACTTC.

This chain connects TRBV27 to TRBJ1-5; no clear D gene. The CDR3 has 12 residues. The V gene lost 2 bases and the J gene lost 6 bases, with 5 bases spanning the gap. The germline V gene has CDR1 MNHEY and CDR2 SMNVEV (reference sequence). This CDR3 is CASSLVGQPQHF. The CDR3 coding sequence is TGTGCCAGCAGTTTAGTAGGTCAGCCCCAGCATTTT.

The chain employs TRBV13 and TRBJ2-3; TRBD2 agrees at 13 bases. The CDR3 runs 17 residues. V shed 4 bases, J shed 5 bases, and the junction held 9 bases outside the gene matches. Germline CDR1 PRHDT, CDR2 FYEKMQ (reference sequence). In DNA form, the CDR3 reads TGTGCCAGCAGCTCTGCTACTAGCGGGGGGGGACAAGATACGCAGTATTTT. Translated, it gives CASSSATSGGGQDTQYF. The variable domain in full, with the rest retrieved from reference TRBV13 and TRBJ2-3, is AAGVIQSPRHLIKEKRETATLKCYPIPRHDTVYWYQQGPGQDPQFLISFYEKMQSDKGSIPDRFSAQQFSDYHSELNMSSLELGDSALYFCASSSATSGGGQDTQYFGPGTRLTVL.

In this sample, this clone turned up a few times. The gene calls are TRBV28 and TRBJ2-3; 10 nucleotides agree with TRBD2. There are 16 residues in the CDR3. Trimming cost V 4 bases and J 2 bases; bases outside gene matches: 6. Germline CDR1 MDHEN, CDR2 SYDVKM. The CDR3 reads CASSWLAGAFTDTQYF. In DNA form, the CDR3 reads TGTGCCAGCAGTTGGCTAGCGGGGGCCTTCACAGATACGCAGTATTTT.

The chain recombines TRBV4-1 with TRBJ2-2; the D is unclear. V dropped 4 bases and J dropped 6 bases, with 12 bases sitting between them. CDR3 length: 14 residues. Looked up from germline, CDR1 is MGHRA and CDR2 is YSYEKL. This chain's CDR3 is CASSRSVLAGELFF. CDR3 nucleotides: TGCGCCAGCAGCCGGAGCGTGCTCGCCGGGGAGCTGTTTTTT.

The V gene is TRBV7-2, the J gene TRBJ2-4, with D unclear. The V gene lost 6 bases and the J gene lost 0 bases, with 3 bases spanning the gap. The length of the CDR3 is 12 residues. Germline assignment: CDR1 SGHTA and CDR2 FQGNSA. The CDR3 region has the DNA TGTGCCAGCAGGGGAGCCAAAAACATTCAGTACTTC. Protein: CASRGAKNIQYF.

This clone was detected only a few times. The rearrangement joins TRBV2 to TRBJ1-6; tentatively, D is TRBD1 (6 bases). Trimming pared 7 bases from V and 7 bases from J, leaving 14 bases between. Germline values: CDR1 SNHLY, CDR2 FYNNEI. CDR3 length: 14 amino acids. The CDR3 DNA sequence: TGTGCCAGCATCCTAGGGGGGATAAATTCACCCCTCCACTTT. Protein sequence: CASILGGINSPLHF.

The rearrangement links TRBV7-3 to TRBJ2-2, with no clear D. CDR3 size: 12 residues. Per the germline V gene, CDR1 is SGHTA and CDR2 is FQGTGA. V lost 5 bases and J lost 5, with 6 bases in between. The CDR3 DNA reads as TGTGCCAGCAGCGGAATAACCGGGGAGCTGTTTTTT. Its protein is CASSGITGELFF.

This sequence joins TRBV9 and TRBJ1-4; D is unclear. Trimming removed 2 bases from V and 12 bases from J, with 11 bases in between. The CDR3 totals 12 residues. The V gene's germline CDR1 is SGDLS and CDR2 YYNGEE. The CDR3 DNA is TGTGCCAGCAGCGTGAACGGGAAGGAACTGTTTTTT. Translating it yields CASSVNGKELFF.